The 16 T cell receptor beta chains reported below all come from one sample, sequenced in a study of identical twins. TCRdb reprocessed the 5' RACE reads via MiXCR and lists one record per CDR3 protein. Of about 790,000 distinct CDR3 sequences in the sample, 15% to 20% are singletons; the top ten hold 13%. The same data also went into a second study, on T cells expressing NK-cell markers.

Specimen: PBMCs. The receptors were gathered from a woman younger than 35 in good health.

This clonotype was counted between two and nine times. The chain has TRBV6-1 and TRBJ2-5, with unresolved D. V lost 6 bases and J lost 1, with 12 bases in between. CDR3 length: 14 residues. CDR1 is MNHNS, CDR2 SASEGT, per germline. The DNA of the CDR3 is TGTGCCAGCAGCCCCTCGATGAGCCAAGAGACCCAGTACTTC. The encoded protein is CASSPSMSQETQYF.

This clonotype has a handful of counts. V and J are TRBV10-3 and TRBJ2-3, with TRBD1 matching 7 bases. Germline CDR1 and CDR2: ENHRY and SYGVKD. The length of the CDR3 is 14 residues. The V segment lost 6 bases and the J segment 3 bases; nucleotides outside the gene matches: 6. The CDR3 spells CAISRGGGTDTQYF. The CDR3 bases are TGTGCCATCAGCAGAGGGGGCGGAACAGATACGCAGTATTTT.

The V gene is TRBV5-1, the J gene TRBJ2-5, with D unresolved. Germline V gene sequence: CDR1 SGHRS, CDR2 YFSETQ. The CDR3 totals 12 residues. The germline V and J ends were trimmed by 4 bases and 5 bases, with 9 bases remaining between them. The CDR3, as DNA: TGCGCCAGCAGCCAAACCATGGAGACCCAGTACTTC. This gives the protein CASSQTMETQYF.

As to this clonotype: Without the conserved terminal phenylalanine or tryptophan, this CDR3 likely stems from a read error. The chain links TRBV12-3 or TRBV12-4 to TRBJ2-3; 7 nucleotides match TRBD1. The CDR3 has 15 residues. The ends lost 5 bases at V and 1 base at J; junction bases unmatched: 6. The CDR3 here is CASSLRDRGTDTQYL. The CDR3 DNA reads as TGTGCCAGCAGTCTCCGGGACAGAGGCACAGATACGCAGTATCTT.

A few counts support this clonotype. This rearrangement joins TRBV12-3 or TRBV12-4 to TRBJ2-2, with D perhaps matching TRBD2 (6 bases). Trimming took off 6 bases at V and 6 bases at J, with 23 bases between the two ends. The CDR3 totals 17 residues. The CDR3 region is CASSPGASGLGAGELFF. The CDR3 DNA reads TGTGCCAGCAGCCCCGGGGCGAGCGGGCTTGGGGCCGGGGAGCTGTTTTTT.

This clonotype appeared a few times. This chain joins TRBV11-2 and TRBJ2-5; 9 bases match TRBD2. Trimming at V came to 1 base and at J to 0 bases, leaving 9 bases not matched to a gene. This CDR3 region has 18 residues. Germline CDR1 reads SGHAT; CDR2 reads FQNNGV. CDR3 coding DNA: TGTGCCAGCAGCTTAGGCGTCCTTCCTAGCGGGGACCAAGAGACCCAGTACTTC. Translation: CASSLGVLPSGDQETQYF.

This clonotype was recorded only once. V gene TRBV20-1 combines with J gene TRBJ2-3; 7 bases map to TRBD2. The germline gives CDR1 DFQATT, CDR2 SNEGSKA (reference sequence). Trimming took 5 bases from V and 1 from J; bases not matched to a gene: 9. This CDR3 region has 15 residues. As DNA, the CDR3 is TGCAGTGCTGGGGGGAGGGGCGCCGGCACAGATACGCAGTATTTT. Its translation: CSAGGRGAGTDTQYF.

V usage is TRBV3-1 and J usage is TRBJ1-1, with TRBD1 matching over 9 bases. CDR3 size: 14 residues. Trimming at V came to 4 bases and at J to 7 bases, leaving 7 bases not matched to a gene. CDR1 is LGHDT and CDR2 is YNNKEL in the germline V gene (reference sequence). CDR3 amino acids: CASSLFGTGNEAFF. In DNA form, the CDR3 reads TGTGCCAGCAGCCTTTTCGGGACAGGGAATGAAGCTTTCTTT.

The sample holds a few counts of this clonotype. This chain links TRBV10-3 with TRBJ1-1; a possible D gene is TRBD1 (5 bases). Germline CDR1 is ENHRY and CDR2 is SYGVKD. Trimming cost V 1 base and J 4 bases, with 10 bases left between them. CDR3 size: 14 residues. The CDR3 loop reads CAISEWRGSTEAFF. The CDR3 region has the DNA TGTGCCATCAGTGAGTGGCGGGGGAGCACTGAAGCTTTCTTT.

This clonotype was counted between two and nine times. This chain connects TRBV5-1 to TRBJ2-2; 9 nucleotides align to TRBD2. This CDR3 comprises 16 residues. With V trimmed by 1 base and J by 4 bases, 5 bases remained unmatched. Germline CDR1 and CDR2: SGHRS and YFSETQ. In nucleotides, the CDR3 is TGCGCCAGCAGCTTGAGCGGGGGGCTCAGCACCGGGGAGCTGTTTTTT. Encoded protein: CASSLSGGLSTGELFF.

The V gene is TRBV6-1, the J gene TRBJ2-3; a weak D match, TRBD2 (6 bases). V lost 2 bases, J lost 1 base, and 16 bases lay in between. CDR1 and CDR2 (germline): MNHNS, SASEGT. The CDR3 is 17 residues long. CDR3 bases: TGTGCCAGCAGTGAACCTCGCGGGGCCTCTGGCACAGATACGCAGTATTTT. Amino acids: CASSEPRGASGTDTQYF.

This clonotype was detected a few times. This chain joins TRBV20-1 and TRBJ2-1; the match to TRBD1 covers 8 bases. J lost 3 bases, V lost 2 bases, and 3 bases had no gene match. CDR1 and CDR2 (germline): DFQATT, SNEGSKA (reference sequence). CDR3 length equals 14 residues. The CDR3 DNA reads TGCAGTGCTAGACAGGGGGCTAGCTACAATGAGCAGTTCTTC. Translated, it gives CSARQGASYNEQFF.

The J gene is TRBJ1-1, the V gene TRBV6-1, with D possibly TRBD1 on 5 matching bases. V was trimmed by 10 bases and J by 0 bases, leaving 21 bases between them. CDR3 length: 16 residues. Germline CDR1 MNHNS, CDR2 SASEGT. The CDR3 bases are TGTGCCACGCGTCCGAGGGGCAGAGACATGAACACTGAAGCTTTCTTT. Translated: CATRPRGRDMNTEAFF.

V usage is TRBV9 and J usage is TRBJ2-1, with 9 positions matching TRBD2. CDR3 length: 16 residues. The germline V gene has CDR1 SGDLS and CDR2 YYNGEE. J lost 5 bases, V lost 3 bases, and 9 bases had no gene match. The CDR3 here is CASSAFSGRYNNEQFF. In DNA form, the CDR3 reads TGTGCCAGCAGCGCCTTTAGCGGGAGATATAACAATGAGCAGTTCTTC.

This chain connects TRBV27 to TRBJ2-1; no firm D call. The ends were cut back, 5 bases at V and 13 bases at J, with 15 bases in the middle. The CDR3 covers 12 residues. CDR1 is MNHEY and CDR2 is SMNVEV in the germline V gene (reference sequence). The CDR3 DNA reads TGTGCCAGCAGTCCCCGGGCAGGCAGACAGTTCTTC. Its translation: CASSPRAGRQFF.

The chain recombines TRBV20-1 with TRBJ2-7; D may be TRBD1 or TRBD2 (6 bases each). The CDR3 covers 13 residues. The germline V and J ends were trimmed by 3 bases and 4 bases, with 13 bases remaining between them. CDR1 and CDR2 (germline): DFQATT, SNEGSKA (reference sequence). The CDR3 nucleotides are TGCAGTGCTAGGACGGGGGCCGGTTACGAGCAGTACTTC. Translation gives CSARTGAGYEQYF.